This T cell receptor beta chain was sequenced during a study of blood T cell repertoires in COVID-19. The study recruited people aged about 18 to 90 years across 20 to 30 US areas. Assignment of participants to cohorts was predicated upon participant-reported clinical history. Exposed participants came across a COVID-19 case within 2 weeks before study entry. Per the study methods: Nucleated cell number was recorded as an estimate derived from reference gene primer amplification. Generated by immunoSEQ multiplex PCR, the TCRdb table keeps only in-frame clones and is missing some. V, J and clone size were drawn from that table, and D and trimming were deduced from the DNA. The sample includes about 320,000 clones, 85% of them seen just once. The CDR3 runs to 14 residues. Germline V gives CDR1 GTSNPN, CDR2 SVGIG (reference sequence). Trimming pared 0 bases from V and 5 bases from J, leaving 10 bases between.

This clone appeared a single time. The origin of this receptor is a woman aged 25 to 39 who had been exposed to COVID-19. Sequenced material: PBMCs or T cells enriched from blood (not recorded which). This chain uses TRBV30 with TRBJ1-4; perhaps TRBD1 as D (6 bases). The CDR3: CAWSVSGVNEKLFF. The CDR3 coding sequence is TGTGCCTGGAGTGTATCAGGGGTGAATGAAAAACTGTTTTTT. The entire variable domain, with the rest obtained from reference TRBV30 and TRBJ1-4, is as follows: SQTIHQWPATLVQPVGSPLSLECTVEGTSNPNLYWYRQAAGRGLQLLFYSVGIGQISSEVPQNLSASRPQDRQFILSSKKLLLSDSGFYLCAWSVSGVNEKLFFGSGTQLSVL.